The clone carrying this T cell receptor beta chain was observed at least ten times. The antigen is not known. These data are taken from a study of T-cell memory formation after mild COVID-19. Overall study findings and caveats: Pre-infection memory showed some responding clones, and this suggested that cross-reactive memory joined.

The CDR3 loop spans 12 amino acids. V lost 6 bases, J lost 6 bases, and 13 bases lay in between. CDR1 and CDR2 (germline): DFQATT, SNEGSKA (reference sequence). Each CDR3 protein gets one entry after TCRdb re-called the 5' RACE reads with MiXCR. The table lists about 340,000 distinct CDR3 sequences, roughly 15% of them singletons, with around 20% in the top ten. This sequence originates from a man aged 18 to 29 who had mild COVID-19 (a few samples of this study predate the infection). Cell type and time point are not known. Sequenced sample: PBMCs or a T cell subset sorted from them (not recorded which). V and J are TRBV20-1 and TRBJ2-3; D could derive from TRBD1 or TRBD2 (5 bases each). In DNA form, the CDR3 reads TGCAGTGCCCCGAGAGGGGACGATACGCAGTATTTT. Protein sequence: CSAPRGDDTQYF.